One and the same sample provided the 5 T cell receptor beta chains below, sequenced in a study of T-cell memory formation after mild COVID-19. TCRdb independently ran MiXCR on the 5' RACE reads; one entry per CDR3 protein. Counted here are about 360,000 distinct CDR3 sequences, about 15% occurring once; the ten biggest clones make up around a fifth. The sequenced sample consisted of PBMCs or a T cell subset sorted from them (not recorded which). These receptors were taken from a man aged 18 to 30 who had mild COVID-19 (a few samples of this study predate the infection). Cell type and time point are not known.

The chain carries TRBV27 and TRBJ2-3, with D possibly TRBD1 on 6 matching bases. This CDR3 is built from 16 residues. Germline values: CDR1 MNHEY, CDR2 SMNVEV (reference sequence). Trimming removed 0 bases from V and 2 bases from J, with 12 bases in between. The CDR3 sequence: CASSLSGAIPTDTQYF. CDR3 nucleotides: TGTGCCAGCAGTTTATCGGGGGCCATACCCACAGATACGCAGTATTTT.

Ten or more counts support this clonotype. The V and J genes are TRBV6-6 and TRBJ2-3, with D unclear. In germline, CDR1 is MNHNY, CDR2 SVGAGI (reference sequence). The V end was cut by 6 bases, the J end by 4 bases, with 17 bases between. This CDR3 has 15 residues. The CDR3 DNA reads as TGTGCCAGCAGCCAAGTCGGGCTGGGCTCAGATACGCAGTATTTT. This codes for CASSQVGLGSDTQYF.

This clonotype was picked up many times. The gene calls are TRBV5-1 and TRBJ2-1; 11 bases are a match to TRBD2. Germline CDR1 is SGHRS and CDR2 is YFSETQ. With 4 bases clipped from V and 8 bases from J, the junction kept 5 bases outside the gene matches. This CDR3 is 14 amino acids long. CDR3 nucleotides: TGCGCCAGCAGCCCAGGGACTAGCGGCTATGAGCAGTTCTTC. It is translated as CASSPGTSGYEQFF.

This clonotype was detected only a few times. This chain links TRBV28 with TRBJ1-1; 9 bases line up with TRBD1. J was trimmed by 7 bases and V by 5 bases; bases with no gene match: 8. Germline V gives CDR1 MDHEN, CDR2 SYDVKM. The CDR3 runs to 14 residues. The CDR3 sequence is CASSPGQGVGEAFF. The CDR3 DNA follows: TGTGCCAGCAGTCCGGGACAGGGTGTGGGTGAAGCTTTCTTT. The full variable domain, its missing parts supplied by reference TRBV28 and TRBJ1-1, is DVKVTQSSRYLVKRTGEKVFLECVQDMDHENMFWYRQDPGLGLRLIYFSYDVKMKEKGDIPEGYSVSREKKERFSLILESASTNQTSMYLCASSPGQGVGEAFFGQGTRLTVV.

The chain has TRBV5-1 and TRBJ2-6; D unclear. V was cut by 0 bases and J by 3 bases, with 7 bases left in between. There are 15 residues in the CDR3. Germline V gives CDR1 SGHRS, CDR2 YFSETQ. The CDR3 nucleotides are TGCGCCAGCAGCTTGGGGCAGGATGGGGCCAACGTCCTGACTTTC. This gives the protein CASSLGQDGANVLTF.